This T cell receptor (beta chain) derives from a study of metastatic and nonmetastatic thyroid tumors. Whole-study context: The study looked at repertoires side by side in blood and in tumor or nodule tissue from malignant and benign thyroid patients.

Study findings and constraints: Reported TCR beta diversity, measured in blood and tumor, was significantly higher for malignant thyroid tumors than for benign nodules.

This clone was seen at least ten times. The antigen remains undetermined. CDR1 is SGHKS, CDR2 YYEKEE, per germline (reference sequence). V was clipped by 3 bases and J by 2 bases; unmatched bases: 6. The CDR3 consists of 15 residues. As processed by the authors: A distant-metastasis classifier for papillary thyroid cancer was built using CDR3 differences across clinicopathological groups. With MiXCR, TCRdb called clones anew from the PCR reads. TCRdb's processing, not the study's, gives the V and J calls here. The repertoire holds 25,000 to 35,000 clones, more than 10% seen once, with about 16% in the top ten. Thyroid surgery took place with no prior treatment in any patient.

V usage is TRBV5-5 and J usage is TRBJ1-2; 8 bases agree with TRBD1. Material for sequencing was blood. The TCR comes from a female donor with papillary thyroid cancer or a benign thyroid nodule (not recorded which). Some clones in this sample may be carry-over from other donors' samples. The CDR3 region has the DNA TGTGCCAGCAGCTACGGACAGGGCGTGAACTATGGCTACACCTTC. It specifies CASSYGQGVNYGYTF.